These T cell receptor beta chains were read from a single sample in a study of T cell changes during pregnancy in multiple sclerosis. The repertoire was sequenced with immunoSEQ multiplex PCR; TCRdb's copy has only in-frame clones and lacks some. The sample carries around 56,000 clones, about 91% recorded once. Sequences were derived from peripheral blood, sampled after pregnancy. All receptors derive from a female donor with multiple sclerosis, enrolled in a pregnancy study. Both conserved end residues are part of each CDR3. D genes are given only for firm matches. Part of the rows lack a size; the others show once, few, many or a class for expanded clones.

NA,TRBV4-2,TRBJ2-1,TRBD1,CASSQENYGQGYNEQFF,TGTGCCAGCAGCCAAGAGAACTACGGACAGGGCTACAATGAGCAGTTCTTC
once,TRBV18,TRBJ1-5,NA,CASSPPGGAGGNQPQHF,TGTGCCAGCTCACCACCCGGAGGGGCCGGGGGCAATCAGCCCCAGCATTTT
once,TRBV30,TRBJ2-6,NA,CAWIGGRVLTF,TGTGCCTGGATTGGGGGCCGCGTCCTGACTTTC
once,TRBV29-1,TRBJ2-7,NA,CSVRGWASTYEQYF,TGCAGCGTCCGTGGGTGGGCTTCCACGTACGAGCAGTACTTC
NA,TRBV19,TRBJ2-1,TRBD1,CASSRLMGQGKDEQFF,TGTGCCAGTAGTAGACTAATGGGACAGGGGAAGGATGAGCAGTTCTTC
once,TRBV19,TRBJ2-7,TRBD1,CASSINPGQFPYEQYF,TGTGCCAGTAGTATAAACCCGGGACAGTTTCCTTACGAGCAGTACTTC
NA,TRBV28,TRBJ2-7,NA,CASSPSPSEQYF,TGTGCCAGCAGTCCGTCCCCTTCCGAGCAGTACTTC
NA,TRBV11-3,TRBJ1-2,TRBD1,CASSYGQGYNYGYTF,TGTGCCAGCAGCTACGGACAGGGTTACAACTATGGCTACACCTTC
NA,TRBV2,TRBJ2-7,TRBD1,CASTLTGGSYEQYF,TGTGCCAGCACCTTGACAGGGGGATCCTACGAGCAGTACTTC
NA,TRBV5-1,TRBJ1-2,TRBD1,CASSATGSYGYTF,TGCGCCAGCAGCGCGACAGGGAGCTATGGCTACACCTTC
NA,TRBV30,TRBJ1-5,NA,CAWSDRQGQPQHF,TGTGCCTGGAGTGACAGGCAGGGACAGCCCCAGCATTTT
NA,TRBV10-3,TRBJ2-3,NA,CAISPSTQDTQYF,TGTGCCATCAGTCCCTCCACGCAGGATACGCAGTATTTT
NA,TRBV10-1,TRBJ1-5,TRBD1,CASSETGQQPQHF,TGCGCCAGCAGCGAGACAGGGCAACAGCCCCAGCATTTT
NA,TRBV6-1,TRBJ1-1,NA,CASSERDGEGTEAFF,TGTGCCAGCAGTGAAAGGGACGGGGAGGGCACTGAAGCTTTCTTT
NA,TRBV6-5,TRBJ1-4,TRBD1,CASSYSLAGGEKLFF,TGTGCCAGCAGTTACTCCTTAGCAGGGGGGGAAAAACTGTTTTTT
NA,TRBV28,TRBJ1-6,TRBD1,CASRTDRVNSPLHF,TGTGCCAGCCGCACGGACAGGGTTAATTCACCCCTCCACTTT